The text below deals with one T cell receptor beta chain. Its recognized antigen is unknown. Base qualities are not recorded, but no much larger clone differs from it by a single base. The entry originates in a study of Ad26.COV2.S vaccination and SARS-CoV-2 variants (dated by TCRdb to the early 2020s). About the study as a whole: Donors in the vaccine arm were drawn from COV1001, a multicentre, randomized, double-blind, placebo-controlled phase I-IIa trial testing Ad26.COV2.S in healthy adults. Ad26.COV2.S was administered intramuscularly at a dose of 5x10^10 or 1x10^11 viral particles, either as one shot or as two shots given 56 days apart. TCRbeta repertoire sequencing was used to assess the specificity and breadth of SARS-CoV-2-reactive T cell receptors after Ad26.COV2.S vaccination. A total of roughly 32 samples were included in the TCR-sequenced set, comprising roughly 20 Ad26.COV2.S vaccine recipients, 5 placebo recipients and 8 SARS-CoV-2 convalescent individuals. Trial participants were randomized into five groups of five: low-dose or high-dose Ad26.COV2.S given once or twice, or placebo on both occasions. Blinding of investigators to trial group allocation was maintained during experiments and outcome assessment.

The study at large found these results: Compared with placebo recipients, Ad26.COV2.S recipients showed higher spike-specific TCR breadth (P = 0.0014). After vaccination, spike-specific CD8+ and CD4+ T cell responses were reported to show substantial breadth. The study lacked the statistical power to compare responses across vaccine doses or regimens. Vaccine and placebo recipients had similar non-spike TCR breadth, a finding consistent with the vaccine containing only spike. According to the authors, total T cell responses may have been underestimated by the TCR breadth and depth analyses.

The immunoSEQ Assay was the method used to sequence TCRbeta CDR3 regions. After extraction, genomic DNA underwent amplification by bias-controlled multiplex PCR, followed by high-throughput sequencing. In the authors' own workflow: To quantify the absolute abundance of each unique TCRbeta CDR3 region, sequences were collapsed and filtered. Usable DNA was measured by amplifying reference genes present in all nucleated cells, and TCRbeta template counts were normalized to that usable DNA to estimate T cell fraction. Repertoire TCRs were annotated as SARS-CoV-2-specific when V gene, CDR3 amino acid sequence and J gene were exactly matched to a known reactive TCR set. MIRA supplied the reference SARS-CoV-2 TCR set, which was filtered for enrichment in COVID-19-positive ImmuneCODE repertoires so that public or cross-reactive TCRs were removed. Drawing on the MIRA antigens, annotated TCRs were analysed further at the level of specific ORF or position within ORF. Depth was the summed frequency of annotated unique rearrangements, while breadth was defined as annotated unique rearrangements over total unique productive rearrangements. Two-sided Wilcoxon rank-sum tests were used to compare TCR breadth between groups. This immuneACCESS table, as held by TCRdb, lists in-frame sequences with V and J called but not all clones. Of the missing ones, under half trace to an unresolved V gene in checked studies; the others have no known cause. From that table come the V and J calls and clone size; the DNA was used to work out D and trimming. The sample yields about 330,000 clones; roughly 90% were counted once. In total, the top ten clones hold 5% to 6.5% of the sample.

The treatment or condition label here, explained by the study, means: roughly 18 received Ad26.COV2.S at low or high dose, single or two shots; a few received placebo; per-sample allocation not given. Repertoires of vaccine and placebo recipients were sequenced from samples taken on day 63 after the first injection. Between 29 July and 7 August 2020, Cohort 1b enrolled around 25 adults aged 18-55 years at one site in Boston, USA. As a vaccine, Ad26.COV2.S was a replication-incompetent adenovirus type 26 vector that expressed a prefusion-stabilized SARS-CoV-2 spike protein derived from the original Wuhan strain. The CDR3 runs 17 amino acids, cysteine and phenylalanine included. CDR3 DNA only is kept here, 51 bases in frame from base 1. The germline V gene yields MNHEY for CDR1 and SVGEGT for CDR2. Clipping removes 2 bases from V and 3 bases from J, with 11 as the unmatched junction base count.

The specimen comprised peripheral blood, sampled in a trial of Ad26.COV2.S vaccine versus placebo. The chain was built from TRBV6-2 or TRBV6-3 and TRBJ2-3, with 7 junctional bases fitting TRBD2. The clonotype was recovered from a person aged 18-65 years who received the Ad26.COV2.S COVID-19 vaccine or a placebo. The sequence in DNA is TGTGCCAGCAGTTACGGGCCAGGACTAGATTATACAGATACGCAGTATTTT. The encoded protein is CASSYGPGLDYTDTQYF.